The next 32 T cell receptor beta chains were all read from a single sample in a study of T cells after yellow fever vaccination. TCRdb passed the 5' RACE reads through MiXCR, listing each CDR3 protein once. The sample lists hundreds of thousands of distinct CDR3 sequences, about 9.5% seen once, with more than 15% in the top ten. Source: PBMCs, taken on the day of the first yellow fever vaccination. The receptors were gathered from a young man who received the YFV17D yellow fever vaccine.

This clonotype was seen just once. V usage is TRBV28 and J usage is TRBJ1-1, with a tentative D call TRBD1 (5 bases). Germline V gene lookup returns CDR1 MDHEN and CDR2 SYDVKM. There are 12 residues in the CDR3. Between the trimmed V and J ends, which lost 11 bases and 5 bases, there was a span of 15 bases. The CDR3 nucleotides read TGTGCCGAAGGAGGGGTCGGGACTGAAGCTTTCTTT. This codes for CAEGGVGTEAFF.

This clonotype has a count of ten or more. The rearrangement joins TRBV5-1 to TRBJ1-6; D ambiguous. The germline V gene has CDR1 SGHRS and CDR2 YFSETQ. Trimming took 4 bases from V and 5 from J, leaving 4 bases between them. The CDR3 has 12 amino acids. CDR3 DNA: TGCGCCAGCAGCCGGGATAATTCACCCCTCCACTTT. Translating gives CASSRDNSPLHF. The full variable domain, in which reference TRBV5-1 and TRBJ1-6 provide the parts outside the CDR3, is KAGVTQTPRYLIKTRGQQVTLSCSPISGHRSVSWYQQTPGQGLQFLFEYFSETQRNKGNFPGRFSGRQFSNSRSEMNVSTLELGDSALYLCASSRDNSPLHFGNGTRLTVT.

This clonotype has a handful of counts. This CDR3 fails to terminate in the conserved phenylalanine or tryptophan, so it likely reflects a read error. The CDR3 DNA reads TGCGCCAGCAGCGAAGCAAATGAGCAGTTCCTC. Translating it yields CASSEANEQFL. The genes are TRBV5-1 and TRBJ2-1, with no clear D. Germline V gene lookup returns CDR1 SGHRS and CDR2 YFSETQ. V shed 4 bases and J shed 7 bases, with 6 bases lying between them. The CDR3 spans 11 residues.

The rearrangement links TRBV12-3 or TRBV12-4 to TRBJ2-7, with TRBD2 identical over 13 bases. Trimming took 5 bases from V and 6 from J; bases not matched to a gene: 4. This CDR3 has 14 amino acids. CDR3 amino acids: CASSTSGGASEQYF. The CDR3 bases are TGTGCCAGCAGTACTAGCGGGGGGGCTTCCGAGCAGTACTTC.

This clonotype appeared a few times. The chain joins TRBV10-3 to TRBJ2-7, with D perhaps TRBD1 or TRBD2 (5 bases each). The CDR3 has 12 residues. Germline V gene data show CDR1 as ENHRY and CDR2 as SYGVKD. Trimming took off 10 bases at V and 6 bases at J, with 16 bases between the two ends. CDR3 amino acids: CATAGAPGEQYV. The CDR3 nucleotides are TGTGCCACGGCCGGGGCCCCGGGCGAGCAGTACGTC.

The chain joins TRBV7-2 to TRBJ2-7; D unresolved. The V gene's germline CDR1 is SGHTA and CDR2 FQGNSA. Trimming stripped 7 bases from V and 5 bases from J, with 9 bases between. The CDR3 spans 11 residues. CDR3 residues: CASTSWNEQYF. The CDR3 DNA sequence: TGTGCCAGCACATCGTGGAACGAGCAGTACTTC.

A few counts support this clonotype. The chain uses TRBV7-2 and TRBJ2-5; TRBD2 matches at 7 bases. Unmatched junction bases numbered 4, after V lost 1 base and J lost 2 bases. Looked up from germline, CDR1 is SGHTA and CDR2 is FQGNSA. CDR3 length: 15 amino acids. The CDR3 DNA is TGTGCCAGCAGCTTAGACCCGGGGGGTCAAGAGACCCAGTACTTC. Its translation is CASSLDPGGQETQYF.

At least ten counts were recorded for this clonotype. The chain joins TRBV5-1 to TRBJ2-1; a weak D match, TRBD1 (5 bases). The CDR3 has 15 residues. V was pared by 2 bases and J by 0 bases, with 9 bases between. Germline V gene data show CDR1 as SGHRS and CDR2 as YFSETQ. The CDR3 protein is CASSLRDSSYNEQFF. The DNA of the CDR3 is TGCGCCAGCAGCTTACGCGACAGCTCCTACAATGAGCAGTTCTTC.

The V gene is TRBV7-2, the J gene TRBJ2-7; D not resolved. V was shortened by 4 bases and J by 3 bases, with 7 bases between the two germline ends. In germline, CDR1 is SGHTA, CDR2 FQGNSA. CDR3 length: 12 residues. CDR3 loop: CASSSVVYEQYV. For the CDR3, the DNA is TGTGCCAGCAGCTCCGTGGTCTACGAGCAGTACGTC.

The CDR3 loop reads CASSLPGRSTTDTQYF. CDR3 sequence (DNA): TGTGCCAGCAGCTTGCCCGGGAGGAGCACCACAGATACGCAGTATTTT. This chain connects TRBV5-4 to TRBJ2-3; 7 bases fit TRBD2. The CDR3 is made up of 16 amino acids. Trimming cost V 1 base and J 2 bases; bases outside gene matches: 7. Germline assignment: CDR1 SGHNT and CDR2 YYREEE (reference sequence).

This clonotype was seen a few times. The chain is built from TRBV4-1 and TRBJ2-3, with 9 bases lining up with TRBD2. The CDR3 runs 18 residues. Trimming cost V 3 bases and J 5 bases; bases outside gene matches: 15. CDR1 and CDR2 (germline): MGHRA, YSYEKL. The CDR3 DNA is TGCGCCAGCAGCCATGGGGTTAGGAGCGGGGGGCCACAAGATACGCAGTATTTT. Translation: CASSHGVRSGGPQDTQYF.

The V gene is TRBV27, the J gene TRBJ2-1; no firm D call. In germline, CDR1 is MNHEY, CDR2 SMNVEV (reference sequence). The V and J ends lost 3 bases and 0 bases respectively, with 6 bases between them. The CDR3 is 14 amino acids. The CDR3 DNA is TGTGCCAGCAGTTTTTTGAACTCCTACAATGAGCAGTTCTTC. It encodes CASSFLNSYNEQFF.

The V call is TRBV16, the J call TRBJ2-7, with a tentative D call TRBD2 (6 bases). The CDR3 is 12 amino acids. Germline V gene data show CDR1 as KGHSY and CDR2 as FQNENV. Trimming removed 5 bases at V and 4 bases at J, with 9 bases between. The CDR3 coding sequence is TGTGCCAGCAGCGGAGGGGAATACGAGCAGTACGTC. Residues: CASSGGEYEQYV.

This clonotype has more than one count but fewer than ten. This chain uses TRBV6-2 or TRBV6-3 with TRBJ1-5; no firm D call. This CDR3 region has 16 residues. Trimming left V 5 bases short and J 2 bases short, with 16 bases between. The germline V gene encodes CDR1 MNHEY and CDR2 SVGEGT. The CDR3 DNA reads TGTGCCAGCAGTGCCCCTTGGGGTGGCGGCAATCAGCCCCAGCATTTT. Its protein product is CASSAPWGGGNQPQHF.

V usage is TRBV5-1 and J usage is TRBJ2-1; the match to TRBD2 covers 11 bases. Losses at the gene ends were 1 base for V and 8 bases for J; bases not matched to a gene: 5. The CDR3 contains 15 residues. Per germline, CDR1 SGHRS and CDR2 YFSETQ. The CDR3 coding sequence is TGCGCCAGCAGCTTGTCTAGCGGGGGGAGTTATGAGCAGTTCTTC. It yields the protein CASSLSSGGSYEQFF.

This clonotype was counted a few times. The gene calls are TRBV4-1 and TRBJ2-4; 7 nucleotides agree with TRBD2. There are 16 residues in the CDR3. V was clipped by 4 bases and J by 0 bases; unmatched bases: 6. Germline V gene lookup returns CDR1 MGHRA and CDR2 YSYEKL. Here the CDR3 DNA reads TGCGCCAGCAGCCCTTTCGGGACTATAGCCAAAAACATTCAGTACTTC. It specifies CASSPFGTIAKNIQYF.

V gene TRBV20-1 combines with J gene TRBJ1-2, with D perhaps matching TRBD1 (5 bases). This CDR3 contains 15 residues. The V gene's germline CDR1 is DFQATT and CDR2 SNEGSKA (reference sequence). V lost 6 bases to trimming and J lost 2 bases, with 19 bases between them. CDR3 protein: CSAPGPIRGNYGYTF. As DNA, the CDR3 is TGCAGTGCACCTGGGCCTATCCGGGGGAACTATGGCTACACCTTC.

This clonotype was found a few times. The J gene is TRBJ1-2, the V gene TRBV13; no clear D gene. The germline V and J ends were trimmed by 2 bases and 4 bases, with 8 bases remaining between them. Germline CDR1 is PRHDT and CDR2 is FYEKMQ (reference sequence). This CDR3 region has 13 residues. In nucleotides, the CDR3 is TGTGCCAGCAGCTTACTGACGGGCTATGGCTACACCTTC. As protein: CASSLLTGYGYTF. The full variable domain, in which reference TRBV13 and TRBJ1-2 provide the parts outside the CDR3, is AAGVIQSPRHLIKEKRETATLKCYPIPRHDTVYWYQQGPGQDPQFLISFYEKMQSDKGSIPDRFSAQQFSDYHSELNMSSLELGDSALYFCASSLLTGYGYTFGSGTRLTVV.

This clonotype was recorded a few times. The V call is TRBV7-2, the J call TRBJ1-4; 7 bases agree with TRBD1. Germline-derived CDR1 and CDR2 are SGHTA and FQGNSA. After removal of 1 base from V and 8 bases from J, the junction contained 4 bases not matched to a gene. The CDR3 has 14 amino acids. CDR3 protein: CASSLVQGREKLFF. The CDR3 coding sequence is TGTGCCAGCAGCTTAGTACAGGGGAGGGAAAAACTGTTTTTT.

This chain joins TRBV20-1 and TRBJ2-3, with D perhaps TRBD1 (5 bases). V dropped 0 bases and J dropped 2 bases, with 12 bases sitting between them. The CDR3 extends over 15 amino acids. The germline V gene encodes CDR1 DFQATT and CDR2 SNEGSKA (reference sequence). The CDR3 bases are TGCAGTGCTAGAGATGGGCAGGGTCTCACAGATACGCAGTATTTT. Amino acids: CSARDGQGLTDTQYF.

This clonotype was found a few times. The V and J genes are TRBV29-1 and TRBJ1-1; 8 bases agree with TRBD1. CDR1 is SQVTM, CDR2 ANQGSEA, per germline. The CDR3 extends over 13 amino acids. Trimming at V came to 6 bases and at J to 2 bases, leaving 5 bases not matched to a gene. In DNA, the CDR3 is TGCAGCGTGAAGACAGGGGAAAACACTGAAGCTTTCTTT. Translating gives CSVKTGENTEAFF.

This clonotype turned up a few times. V and J are TRBV15 and TRBJ1-1; weak D call: TRBD1 (5 bases). The germline CDR1 and CDR2 sequences are LNHNV and YYDKDF (reference sequence). CDR3 length: 12 amino acids. V was clipped by 0 bases and J by 8 bases, with 7 bases between them. Written as DNA, the CDR3 is TGTGCCACCAGCAGAGACAGGGTGGAAGCTTTCTTT. Amino acids: CATSRDRVEAFF.

This clonotype has a count of ten or more. The chain uses TRBV7-9 and TRBJ1-2; no reliable D call. CDR3 size: 14 residues. Germline CDR1 is SEHNR and CDR2 is FQNEAQ (reference sequence). V dropped 4 bases and J dropped 7 bases, with 16 bases sitting between them. CDR3: CASSSSFSGSGYTF. The CDR3 nucleotides read TGTGCCAGCAGCTCCAGTTTCTCAGGCTCTGGCTACACCTTC.

This clonotype has a count of ten or more. The chain employs TRBV20-1 and TRBJ1-2, with D perhaps TRBD1 (5 bases). The CDR3 extends over 17 amino acids. With 0 bases removed from V and 4 bases from J, the gap between germline ends came to 21 bases. The germline CDR1 and CDR2 sequences are DFQATT and SNEGSKA (reference sequence). CDR3 in amino acids: CSARDRGGGASLYGYTF. CDR3 nucleotide sequence: TGCAGTGCTAGAGATCGGGGTGGAGGGGCGTCTCTCTATGGCTACACCTTC.

The chain joins TRBV5-1 to TRBJ2-5, with D possibly being TRBD1 (6 bases). V gave up 1 base and J gave up 4 bases, with 11 bases separating them. Germline CDR1 reads SGHRS; CDR2 reads YFSETQ. There are 14 residues in the CDR3. CDR3: CASSLMGQGETQYF. The CDR3 bases are TGCGCCAGCAGCTTGATGGGACAAGGAGAGACCCAGTACTTC. Using reference TRBV5-1 and TRBJ2-5 for the parts outside the CDR3, the full variable domain is KAGVTQTPRYLIKTRGQQVTLSCSPISGHRSVSWYQQTPGQGLQFLFEYFSETQRNKGNFPGRFSGRQFSNSRSEMNVSTLELGDSALYLCASSLMGQGETQYFGPGTRLLVL.

CDR3 protein: CASSPDPHTQYF. As DNA, the CDR3 is TGTGCCAGCAGTCCAGACCCGCATACGCAGTATTTT. The chain combines TRBV12-3 or TRBV12-4 with TRBJ2-3; no reliable D call. Trimming left V 5 bases short and J 7 bases short, with 10 bases between. This CDR3 is 12 amino acids long.

The sample holds many counts of this clonotype. This chain joins TRBV18 and TRBJ2-2, with D unresolved. Trimming took off 6 bases at V and 0 bases at J, with 11 bases between the two ends. The CDR3 sequence is 15 residues long. Looked up from germline, CDR1 is KGHSH and CDR2 is LQKENI. Here the CDR3 reads CASSEVRSNTGELFF. The DNA of the CDR3 is TGTGCCAGCTCCGAGGTCAGGTCGAACACCGGGGAGCTGTTTTTT.

This clonotype was recorded a few times. CDR3 nucleotides: TGTGCCACCAGTGATGACACTAGCGGGGGGCCTACAGATACGCAGTATTTT. Translating it yields CATSDDTSGGPTDTQYF. V is TRBV24-1 and J is TRBJ2-3; TRBD2 aligns across 12 bases. Germline V gene lookup returns CDR1 KGHDR and CDR2 SFDVKD. CDR3 length: 17 amino acids. Trimming removed 3 bases from V and 3 bases from J; junction bases left unmatched: 6.

This clonotype was observed at least ten times. The rearrangement uses TRBV6-1 and TRBJ2-5; D is possibly TRBD1 or TRBD2 (6 bases each). V lost 7 bases and J 5 bases, leaving 17 bases between the germline ends. Germline V gene lookup returns CDR1 MNHNS and CDR2 SASEGT. The CDR3 spans 14 residues. CDR3 region: CASNPRGPGETQYF. In DNA form, the CDR3 reads TGTGCCAGCAATCCACGGGGGCCGGGGGAGACCCAGTACTTC.

The chain links TRBV4-3 to TRBJ1-2; D is possibly TRBD1 (5 bases). Trimming pared 0 bases from V and 4 bases from J, leaving 12 bases between. Germline values: CDR1 LGHNA, CDR2 YSLEER. The CDR3 covers 15 residues. The CDR3 region is CASSQDRGSGYGYTF. Written as DNA, the CDR3 is TGCGCCAGCAGCCAAGATCGGGGGTCGGGCTATGGCTACACCTTC.

In this sample, this clonotype turned up a few times. The rearrangement joins TRBV4-1 to TRBJ1-4; a possible D gene is TRBD1 (6 bases). This CDR3 spans 16 amino acids. Germline loops: CDR1 MGHRA, CDR2 YSYEKL. The V gene lost 1 base and the J gene lost 8 bases, with 17 bases spanning the gap. The CDR3 DNA sequence: TGCGCCAGCAGCCAAGGAGTCCCGGGGGGCGCGGAAAAACTGTTTTTT. Residues: CASSQGVPGGAEKLFF.

The chain couples TRBV7-9 to TRBJ1-2; D unclear. V dropped 4 bases and J dropped 7 bases, with 10 bases sitting between them. Germline V gene data show CDR1 as SEHNR and CDR2 as FQNEAQ (reference sequence). This CDR3 region has 12 residues. The CDR3 DNA is TGTGCCAGCAGCTGGCGTGGAAGTGGCTACACCTTC. Residues: CASSWRGSGYTF.